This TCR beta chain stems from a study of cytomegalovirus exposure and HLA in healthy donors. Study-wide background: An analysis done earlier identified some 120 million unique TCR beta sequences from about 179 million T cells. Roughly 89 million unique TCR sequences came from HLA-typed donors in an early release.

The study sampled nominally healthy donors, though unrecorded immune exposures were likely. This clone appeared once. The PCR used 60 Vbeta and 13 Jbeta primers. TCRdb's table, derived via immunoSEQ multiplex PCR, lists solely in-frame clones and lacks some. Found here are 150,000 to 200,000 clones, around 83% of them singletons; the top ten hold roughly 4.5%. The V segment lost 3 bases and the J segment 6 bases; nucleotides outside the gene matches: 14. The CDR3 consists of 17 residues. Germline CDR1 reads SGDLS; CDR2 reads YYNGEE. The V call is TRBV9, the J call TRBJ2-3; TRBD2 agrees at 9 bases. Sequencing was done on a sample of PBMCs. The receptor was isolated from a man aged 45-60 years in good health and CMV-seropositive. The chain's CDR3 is CASSANKGRGGRDTQYF. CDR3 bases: TGTGCCAGCAGCGCTAATAAGGGGCGGGGGGGCCGTGATACGCAGTATTTT.